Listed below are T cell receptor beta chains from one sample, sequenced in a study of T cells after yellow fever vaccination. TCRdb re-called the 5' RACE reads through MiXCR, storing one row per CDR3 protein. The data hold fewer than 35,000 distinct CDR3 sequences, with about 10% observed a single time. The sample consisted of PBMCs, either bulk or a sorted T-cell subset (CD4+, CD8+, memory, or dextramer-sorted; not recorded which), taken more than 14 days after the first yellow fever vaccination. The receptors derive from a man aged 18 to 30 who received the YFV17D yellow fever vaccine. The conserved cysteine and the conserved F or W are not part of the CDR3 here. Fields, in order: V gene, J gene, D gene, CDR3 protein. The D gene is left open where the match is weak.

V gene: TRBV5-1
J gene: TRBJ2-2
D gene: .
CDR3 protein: ASSLVGYGGELF

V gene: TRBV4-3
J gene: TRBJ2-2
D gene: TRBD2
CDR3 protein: ASSLASGFTGELF

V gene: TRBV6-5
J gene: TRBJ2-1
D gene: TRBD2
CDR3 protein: ASSYALTSGLYNEQF

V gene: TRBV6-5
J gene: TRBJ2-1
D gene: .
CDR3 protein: ASSYSIASGPSYNEQF

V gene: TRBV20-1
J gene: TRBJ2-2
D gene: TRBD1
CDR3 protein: SAREGQDSGELF

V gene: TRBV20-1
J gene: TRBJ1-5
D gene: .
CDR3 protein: SAREIQYSNQPQH

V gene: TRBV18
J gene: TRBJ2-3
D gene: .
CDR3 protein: ASSPPPGRNTDTQY

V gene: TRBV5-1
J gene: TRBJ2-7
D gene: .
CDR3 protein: ASSSGATYEQY

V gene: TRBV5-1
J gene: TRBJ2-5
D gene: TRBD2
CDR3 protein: ASSVTGLAEETQY

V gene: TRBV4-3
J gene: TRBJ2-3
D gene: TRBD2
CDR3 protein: ASSQVWERGADTDTQY

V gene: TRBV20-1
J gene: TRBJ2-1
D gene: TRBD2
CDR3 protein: SALTSGGAREQF

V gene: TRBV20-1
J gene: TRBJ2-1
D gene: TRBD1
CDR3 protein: SANRGQGRVNEQF

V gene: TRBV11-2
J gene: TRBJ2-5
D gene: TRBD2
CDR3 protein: ASSSLPTRRGSPTGETQY

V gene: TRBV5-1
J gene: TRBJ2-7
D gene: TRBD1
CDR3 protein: ASSLGQGIYEQY

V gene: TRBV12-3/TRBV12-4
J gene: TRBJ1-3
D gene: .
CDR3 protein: ASRPGTLGNTIY